This T cell receptor (beta chain) is from a study of T cell responses to AZD1222 COVID-19 vaccine. Study at large: Second-dose schedules of about 4 or about 12 weeks were combined. General study points: In a largely white British group with more females than males, clonal diversity was possibly underestimated. Distributed over spike, vaccine-associated CD4 TCRs predominated at 160-218 and 743-854. A rise in Spike-specific TCR breadth and depth followed two AZD1222 doses.

In regard to this clone: The antigen is not known.

The length of the CDR3 is 16 residues. Trimming removed 5 bases from V and 4 bases from J; junction bases left unmatched: 11. Germline V lookup: CDR1 LNHDA, CDR2 SQIVND (reference sequence). Only in-frame clones appear in the TCRdb table, and some are missing; sequencing was by immunoSEQ multiplex PCR. The sample shows some 130,000 clones, 85% to 90% of them seen only once. The chain carries TRBV19 and TRBJ1-5; TRBD1 matches 7 bases. The sample here was peripheral blood, taken on day 0 of AZD1222 vaccination. This receptor was obtained from an adult in good health. CDR3 bases: TGTGCCAGTAGTTCCTTAGGACAGGACGGGAATCAGCCCCAGCATTTT. Protein sequence: CASSSLGQDGNQPQHF.